This passage covers 5 T cell receptor beta chains from one sample sequenced in a study of blood T cell repertoires in COVID-19. The repertoire was sequenced with immunoSEQ multiplex PCR; TCRdb's copy has only in-frame clones and lacks some. This sample has 450,000 to 600,000 clones, with roughly 90% found just once. Material for sequencing was PBMCs or T cells enriched from blood (not recorded which). All receptors derive from a young woman who had recovered from COVID-19.

The chain is built from TRBV19 and TRBJ1-5; 11 bases match TRBD1. V lost 6 bases to trimming and J lost 3 bases; unmatched junction nucleotides: 4. The V gene's germline CDR1 is LNHDA and CDR2 SQIVND (reference sequence). The CDR3 loop spans 15 amino acids. The CDR3, as DNA: TGTGCCAGTAGGGGACAGGGGGTATCCAATCAGCCCCAGCATTTT. Its protein product is CASRGQGVSNQPQHF.

The rearrangement links TRBV27 to TRBJ1-5; tentative D call: TRBD1 (6 bases). With 2 bases removed from V and 5 bases from J, the gap between germline ends came to 13 bases. Per the germline V gene, CDR1 is MNHEY and CDR2 is SMNVEV (reference sequence). The CDR3 spans 15 residues. As DNA, the CDR3 is TGTGCCAGCAGTTTAATCCGGGACATAGATCAGCCCCAGCATTTT. Its protein product is CASSLIRDIDQPQHF.

The J gene is TRBJ1-2, the V gene TRBV4-1; D is unresolved. From germline, CDR1 is MGHRA and CDR2 YSYEKL. Trimming stripped 0 bases from V and 4 bases from J, with 24 bases between. This CDR3 is 19 amino acids long. CDR3 coding DNA: TGCGCCAGCAGCCAAGATTCGTTCGCGGGATCGGGGATCAGCTATGGCTACACCTTC. Protein: CASSQDSFAGSGISYGYTF.

The chain couples TRBV4-2 to TRBJ2-3, with a weak D call TRBD2 (6 bases). This CDR3 comprises 15 residues. The V end lost 4 bases, the J end lost 6 bases, and 17 bases lay between the germline ends. The germline V gene encodes CDR1 LGHNA and CDR2 YNFKEQ. The CDR3 DNA follows: TGTGCCAGCAGCCCCCGGGACTCCTCGGGGGATACGCAGTATTTT. Protein sequence: CASSPRDSSGDTQYF.

The rearrangement uses TRBV18 and TRBJ1-2; TRBD1 matches 7 bases. The CDR3 is 14 residues long. The V gene's germline CDR1 is KGHSH and CDR2 LQKENI. The V segment lost 4 bases and the J segment 8 bases; nucleotides outside the gene matches: 10. The CDR3 reads CASSLLTGDEGYTF. DNA for the CDR3: TGTGCCAGCTCACTACTTACAGGGGACGAGGGCTACACCTTC.